A selection of T cell receptor beta chains follows, all from one sample in a study of CD8 T cells in Susac syndrome. TCRdb re-called the immunoSEQ multiplex PCR reads with MiXCR, one entry per CDR3 protein. This sample yields 140,000 or so distinct CDR3 sequences, of which roughly 95% are seen a single time; 0.11% belongs to the top ten. The sample was CD4+ T cells from PBMCs. The source of these receptors is a human donor with multiple sclerosis. The CDR3 runs from the conserved cysteine through the conserved F or W. A D gene is named only where the DNA matches it firmly.

V	D	J	DNA	CDR3
TRBV2	.	TRBJ2-7	TGTGCCAGCCCTCCTCCCGGGACACGAGCCTACGAGCAGTACTTC	CASPPPGTRAYEQYF
TRBV29-1	TRBD2	TRBJ2-5	TGCAGCGTTGAAAGGGGCGGGGGGACCCAGTACTTC	CSVERGGGTQYF
TRBV14	.	TRBJ1-3	TGTGCCAGCAGCGAAACAGGGTTCGGAAACACCATATATTTT	CASSETGFGNTIYF
TRBV12-3/TRBV12-4	TRBD1	TRBJ1-5	TGTGCCAGCACGGGGACAGGGGGCAATCAGCCCCAGCATTTT	CASTGTGGNQPQHF
TRBV28	.	TRBJ2-6	TGTGCCAGCAGTTTTGCCGGATCTGGGGCCAACGTCCTGACTTTC	CASSFAGSGANVLTF
TRBV28	.	TRBJ2-4	TGTGCCAGCAGTTCCCCCTCTCCGGGCCTCGCCAAAAACATTCAGTACTTC	CASSSPSPGLAKNIQYF
TRBV13	.	TRBJ2-3	TGTGCCAGCAGCTTCGAGGGGGAGGTAACAGATACGCAGTATTTT	CASSFEGEVTDTQYF
TRBV13	TRBD2	TRBJ2-1	TGTGCCAGCAGCATCTCCGGGACTAGCGGGAGCTACAATGAGCAGTTCTTC	CASSISGTSGSYNEQFF
TRBV5-6	.	TRBJ2-4	TGTGCCAGCAGCTTGTGGCATCAAAACATTCAGTACTTC	CASSLWHQNIQYF
TRBV7-2	TRBD1	TRBJ1-1	TGTGCCAGCAGCTCTCGACAGGGAACCGGTGAAGCTTTCTTT	CASSSRQGTGEAFF
TRBV15	.	TRBJ2-7	TGTGCCACCGCTCACGGATCCTACTACGAGCAGTACTTC	CATAHGSYYEQYF